Presented here are 6 T cell receptor beta chains from one specimen sequenced in a study of blood T cell repertoires in COVID-19. Using immunoSEQ multiplex PCR, the repertoire was profiled, and TCRdb retains in-frame clones only, with some absent. The table includes fewer than 85,000 clones, under 95% detected once. Sequenced: peripheral blood. These receptors came from a human donor in a cohort sampled during active COVID-19.

The V call is TRBV5-1, the J call TRBJ2-5; TRBD1 aligns across 8 bases. Germline V gene data show CDR1 as SGHRS and CDR2 as YFSETQ. J lost 2 bases, V lost 6 bases, and 6 bases had no gene match. The CDR3 contains 14 residues. This chain's CDR3 is CASTLRTGQETQYF. DNA for the CDR3: TGCGCCAGCACCCTTCGGACAGGGCAAGAGACCCAGTACTTC.

V and J are TRBV7-2 and TRBJ2-7; weak D call: TRBD1 (5 bases). This CDR3 is built from 14 residues. Trimming cost V 5 bases and J 0 bases, with 11 bases left between them. From germline, CDR1 is SGHTA and CDR2 FQGNSA. CDR3 sequence reads: CASSPRQSSYEQYF. CDR3 nucleotides: TGTGCCAGCAGCCCCCGACAGAGCTCCTACGAGCAGTACTTC.

The J gene is TRBJ1-2, the V gene TRBV27; D is perhaps TRBD1 (5 bases). Germline CDR1 MNHEY, CDR2 SMNVEV (reference sequence). The CDR3 extends over 13 amino acids. V lost 2 bases and J 8 bases, leaving 12 bases between the germline ends. CDR3 protein: CASSLGAIGGYTF. The CDR3 nucleotides are TGTGCCAGCAGTTTAGGGGCAATTGGGGGCTACACCTTC.

J is TRBJ1-4 and V is TRBV21-1; the D segment call TRBD1 is taken from the table without a DNA check. TRBV21-1 is annotated as a pseudogene. The CDR3 is made up of 15 amino acids. CDR3 DNA: TGTGCCAGCAGGCCGCGACAGGGGACAAATGAAAAACTGTTTTTT. It translates to CASRPRQGTNEKLFF.

This CDR3 is CASRQPATGDTEAFF. The CDR3, as DNA: TGTGCCAGCAGACAGCCAGCTACAGGGGACACTGAAGCTTTCTTT. The rearrangement links TRBV28 to TRBJ1-1; 7 bases align to TRBD1. The CDR3 loop spans 15 amino acids. V was clipped by 6 bases and J by 3 bases; unmatched bases: 10. Germline CDR1 is MDHEN and CDR2 is SYDVKM.

This chain uses TRBV5-5 with TRBJ1-5; 8 bases are shared with TRBD1. Trimming took 4 bases from V and 0 from J; bases not matched to a gene: 9. CDR1 and CDR2 from the germline V gene are SGHKS and YYEKEE (reference sequence). The CDR3 runs to 17 residues. The CDR3 nucleotides are TGTGCCAGCAGCCCCGAGCAGGGGGCCCATAGCAATCAGCCCCAGCATTTT. Translating gives CASSPEQGAHSNQPQHF.